These 22 T cell receptor beta chains were sequenced from one sample in a study of T cell responses to AZD1222 COVID-19 vaccine. Clones were read by immunoSEQ multiplex PCR, and TCRdb kept only the in-frame ones, dropping some. This repertoire shows approximately 270,000 clones, around 93% found once; its top ten account for 0.55%. The sample here was peripheral blood, taken 28 days after the second AZD1222 dose. All receptors come from an adult who received the AZD1222 COVID-19 vaccine.

This chain uses TRBV6-5 with TRBJ1-6; D perhaps matches TRBD1 (6 bases). Trimming left V 7 bases short and J 9 bases short, with 16 bases between. Germline V gene lookup returns CDR1 MNHEY and CDR2 SVGAGI. This CDR3 region has 14 residues. The CDR3 nucleotides are TGTGCCAGCATCCTGGACAGTGGGGGTTCACCCCTCCACTTT. Protein sequence: CASILDSGGSPLHF.

The gene calls are TRBV10-3 and TRBJ2-2; 9 bases are shared with TRBD1. The CDR3 has 16 residues. Germline CDR1 is ENHRY and CDR2 is SYGVKD. V lost 6 bases, J lost 7 bases, and 12 bases stayed unmatched. CDR3 DNA: TGTGCCATCAGCGATACTATGACAGGGGGAAACGGGGAGCTGTTTTTT. This encodes CAISDTMTGGNGELFF.

The chain is built from TRBV10-3 and TRBJ1-1; TRBD1 is a possible D gene (6 bases). V lost 3 bases, J lost 6 bases, and 14 bases lay in between. CDR3 length equals 14 residues. Germline V CDR1 and CDR2: ENHRY, SYGVKD. The CDR3 DNA follows: TGTGCCATCAGTGACCAGGGGAGGATCGCTGAAGCTTTCTTT. The encoded protein is CAISDQGRIAEAFF.

This chain joins TRBV27 and TRBJ1-5; TRBD1 matches 8 bases. Looked up from germline, CDR1 is MNHEY and CDR2 is SMNVEV (reference sequence). The V and J ends lost 4 bases and 0 bases, in that order; junction bases with no gene match: 2. CDR3 size: 15 residues. CDR3 sequence (DNA): TGTGCCAGCAGTTCAGGGACAGGTAGCAATCAGCCCCAGCATTTT. This gives the protein CASSSGTGSNQPQHF.

The chain joins TRBV9 to TRBJ2-6; D not resolved. The CDR3 has 17 residues. Between the trimmed V and J ends, which lost 0 bases and 0 bases, there was a span of 10 bases. The V gene's germline CDR1 is SGDLS and CDR2 YYNGEE. This CDR3 is CASSVAKGISGANVLTF. As DNA, the CDR3 is TGTGCCAGCAGCGTAGCTAAGGGAATCTCTGGGGCCAACGTCCTGACTTTC.

V gene TRBV3-1 (or the pseudogene TRBV3-2) combines with J gene TRBJ2-7, with 11 bases that match TRBD2. V was pared by 4 bases and J by 6 bases, with 5 bases of the junction left unmatched. The CDR3 is made up of 14 amino acids. Germline CDR1 is LGHDT and CDR2 is YNNKEL (reference sequence). CDR3 DNA: TGTGCCAGCAGCCTAGCGGGGGGGACTAGCGAGCAGTACTTC. As protein: CASSLAGGTSEQYF.

The J gene is TRBJ2-5, the V gene TRBV5-4; TRBD1 matches 10 bases. Germline-derived CDR1 and CDR2 are SGHNT and YYREEE (reference sequence). V lost 4 bases, J lost 5 bases, and 8 bases stayed unmatched. The CDR3 consists of 15 residues. The CDR3 loop is CASSPPGQGKETQYF. The CDR3 DNA reads TGTGCCAGCAGCCCGCCGGGACAGGGGAAGGAGACCCAGTACTTC.

A single count supports this clone. The chain combines TRBV28 with TRBJ2-7; tentatively, D is TRBD1 (6 bases). The germline V and J ends were trimmed by 4 bases and 6 bases, with 10 bases remaining between them. This CDR3 has 12 residues. Germline values: CDR1 MDHEN, CDR2 SYDVKM. The DNA of the CDR3 is TGTGCCAGCAGTTCGGACAGAGGCGAGCAGTACTTC. This gives the protein CASSSDRGEQYF. Using reference TRBV28 and TRBJ2-7 for the parts outside the CDR3, the full variable domain is DVKVTQSSRYLVKRTGEKVFLECVQDMDHENMFWYRQDPGLGLRLIYFSYDVKMKEKGDIPEGYSVSREKKERFSLILESASTNQTSMYLCASSSDRGEQYFGPGTRLTVT.

CDR3 residues: CASSPRVGNTDTQYF. The CDR3 DNA sequence: TGTGCCAGCAGCCCCCGGGTAGGCAACACAGATACGCAGTATTTT. The genes are TRBV9 and TRBJ2-3; D not certain. CDR1 is SGDLS and CDR2 is YYNGEE in the germline V gene. V dropped 4 bases and J dropped 2 bases, with 14 bases sitting between them. There are 15 residues in the CDR3.

The J gene is TRBJ2-7, the V gene TRBV4-2; 10 bases line up with TRBD1. Germline CDR1 LGHNA, CDR2 YNFKEQ. Trimming removed 5 bases from V and 3 bases from J; junction bases left unmatched: 13. The CDR3 sequence is 17 residues long. The CDR3 reads CASSSTTGTGVIYEQYF. CDR3 DNA: TGTGCCAGCAGCTCGACCACCGGGACAGGGGTTATCTACGAGCAGTACTTC.

The chain joins TRBV6-1 to TRBJ1-2, with a possible D match to TRBD1 (6 bases). Trimming cost V 2 bases and J 3 bases, with 10 bases left between them. Per germline, CDR1 MNHNS and CDR2 SASEGT. This CDR3 comprises 14 residues. Here the CDR3 reads CASSERAGDYGYTF. The CDR3 DNA sequence: TGTGCCAGCAGTGAACGGGCAGGGGACTATGGCTACACCTTC.

The rearrangement joins TRBV28 to TRBJ2-1; no definite D call. V lost 3 bases and J lost 8, with 11 bases in between. The germline V gene encodes CDR1 MDHEN and CDR2 SYDVKM. CDR3 length: 13 residues. The CDR3, as DNA: TGTGCCAGCAGTTTTGCGAGTAGGTATGAGCAGTTCTTC. The encoded protein is CASSFASRYEQFF.

The chain has TRBV18 and TRBJ2-3; 10 bases agree with TRBD2. The CDR3 sequence is 16 residues long. Germline V gene sequence: CDR1 KGHSH, CDR2 LQKENI. J lost 2 bases, V lost 1 base, and 3 bases had no gene match. The CDR3 loop is CASSPLSGGDTDTQYF. CDR3 in DNA: TGTGCCAGCTCACCACTGAGCGGGGGGGACACAGATACGCAGTATTTT.

The chain combines TRBV28 with TRBJ1-5; perhaps TRBD1 as D (5 bases). In germline, CDR1 is MDHEN, CDR2 SYDVKM. V was trimmed by 0 bases and J by 1 base, leaving 7 bases between them. The CDR3 consists of 15 residues. The CDR3 is CASSLWRDSNQPQHF. In DNA form, the CDR3 reads TGTGCCAGCAGTTTATGGAGGGACAGCAATCAGCCCCAGCATTTT.

The chain recombines TRBV5-1 with TRBJ1-1; D might be TRBD1 (5 bases). V lost 0 bases to trimming and J lost 3 bases, with 9 bases between them. The germline gives CDR1 SGHRS, CDR2 YFSETQ. This CDR3 spans 14 amino acids. CDR3 sequence (DNA): TGCGCCAGCAGCTTGGCCCAGGGCTACACTGAAGCTTTCTTT. Translation: CASSLAQGYTEAFF.

The chain recombines TRBV5-1 with TRBJ2-3; perhaps TRBD2 as D (5 bases). Trimming cost V 0 bases and J 3 bases, with 20 bases left between them. Germline values: CDR1 SGHRS, CDR2 YFSETQ. This CDR3 region has 18 residues. CDR3 loop: CASSLGRSRASLTDTQYF. CDR3 sequence (DNA): TGCGCCAGCAGCTTGGGGCGCTCGAGGGCGTCCTTGACAGATACGCAGTATTTT.

V is TRBV7-3 and J is TRBJ2-1; 10 bases match TRBD2. Per germline, CDR1 SGHTA and CDR2 FQGTGA. V shed 5 bases, J shed 9 bases, and the junction held 7 bases outside the gene matches. This CDR3 is built from 14 residues. For the CDR3, the DNA is TGTGCCAGCAGCGACGACTGGACTAGCGGTGAGCAGTTCTTC. This codes for CASSDDWTSGEQFF.

The chain combines TRBV5-4 with TRBJ2-5, with D tentatively TRBD1 (5 bases). Trimming shortened V by 2 bases and J by 5 bases, and 10 bases separated the two germline ends. The CDR3 runs 13 residues. Germline CDR1 is SGHNT and CDR2 is YYREEE (reference sequence). The CDR3 DNA follows: TGTGCCAGCAGCTTAGGGGCCGAGGAGACCCAGTACTTC. The encoded protein is CASSLGAEETQYF. Based on the CDR3 plus reference TRBV5-4 and TRBJ2-5, the full variable domain is ETGVTQSPTHLIKTRGQQVTLRCSSQSGHNTVSWYQQALGQGPQFIFQYYREEENGRGNFPPRFSGLQFPNYSSELNVNALELDDSALYLCASSLGAEETQYFGPGTRLLVL.

The chain uses TRBV5-1 and TRBJ2-4; 7 bases fit TRBD1. Germline CDR1 SGHRS, CDR2 YFSETQ. The CDR3 runs to 15 residues. The V gene end was trimmed by 0 bases and the J gene end by 7 bases; junction bases not matched to a gene: 7. The CDR3 reads CASSLDEGAGNIQYF. The CDR3 DNA sequence: TGCGCCAGCAGCTTGGATGAGGGGGCAGGGAACATTCAGTACTTC.

The CDR3 sequence is CASSPTELLQYF. The CDR3 nucleotides read TGTGCCAGCAGTCCCACAGAACTATTGCAGTACTTC. The rearrangement uses TRBV28 and TRBJ2-7; D call uncertain. V dropped 5 bases and J dropped 9 bases, with 14 bases sitting between them. The CDR3 contains 12 residues. Germline V gene sequence: CDR1 MDHEN, CDR2 SYDVKM.

This chain uses TRBV10-3 with TRBJ1-1; D is ambiguous. V gave up 11 bases and J gave up 2 bases, with 15 bases separating them. Germline V gives CDR1 ENHRY, CDR2 SYGVKD. CDR3 length: 13 residues. CDR3 loop: CAAGGIGNTEAFF. The CDR3, as DNA: TGTGCCGCAGGCGGCATCGGAAACACTGAAGCTTTCTTT.

V is TRBV2 and J is TRBJ1-4; 8 nucleotides agree with TRBD1. The ends lost 3 bases at V and 6 bases at J; junction bases unmatched: 9. CDR1 is SNHLY, CDR2 FYNNEI, per germline. This CDR3 has 16 residues. The CDR3 bases are TGTGCCAGCAGTGAGGACGCGGACAGGGCCTATGAAAAACTGTTTTTT. The encoded protein is CASSEDADRAYEKLFF.